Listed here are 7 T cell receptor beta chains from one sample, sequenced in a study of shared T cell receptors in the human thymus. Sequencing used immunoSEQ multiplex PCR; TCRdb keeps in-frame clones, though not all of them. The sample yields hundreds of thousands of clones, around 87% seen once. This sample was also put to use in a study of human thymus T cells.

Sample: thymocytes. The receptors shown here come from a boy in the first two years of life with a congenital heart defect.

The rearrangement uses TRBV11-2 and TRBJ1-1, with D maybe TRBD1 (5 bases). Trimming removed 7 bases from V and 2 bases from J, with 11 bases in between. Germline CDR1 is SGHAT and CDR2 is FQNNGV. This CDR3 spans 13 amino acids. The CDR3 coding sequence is TGTGCCAGCACCTACAGGTACAACACTGAAGCTTTCTTT. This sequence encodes CASTYRYNTEAFF.

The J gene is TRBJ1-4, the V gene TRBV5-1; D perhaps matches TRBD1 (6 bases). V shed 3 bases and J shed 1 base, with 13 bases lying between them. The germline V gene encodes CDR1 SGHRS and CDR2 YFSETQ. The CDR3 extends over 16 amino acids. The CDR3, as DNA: TGCGCCAGCAGCTGGACAGCGGCGGTAACTAATGAAAAACTGTTTTTT. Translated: CASSWTAAVTNEKLFF.

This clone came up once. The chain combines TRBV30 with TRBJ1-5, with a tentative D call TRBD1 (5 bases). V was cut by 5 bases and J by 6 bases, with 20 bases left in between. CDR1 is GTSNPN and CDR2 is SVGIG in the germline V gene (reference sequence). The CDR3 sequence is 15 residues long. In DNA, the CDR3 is TGTGCCTGGGGGGGGAACGGGACTTTAGGTCAGCCCCAGCATTTT. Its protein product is CAWGGNGTLGQPQHF.

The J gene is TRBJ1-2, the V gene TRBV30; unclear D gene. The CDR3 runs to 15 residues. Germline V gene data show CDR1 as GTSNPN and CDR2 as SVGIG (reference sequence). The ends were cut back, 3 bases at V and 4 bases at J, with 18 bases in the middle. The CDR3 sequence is CAWRGSKGEPYGYTF. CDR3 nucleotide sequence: TGTGCCTGGAGAGGGAGCAAGGGCGAACCCTATGGCTACACCTTC.

Written as DNA, the CDR3 is TGCGCCAGCAGCCTCCCCATGACGGGAGAGACCCAGTACTTC. This gives the protein CASSLPMTGETQYF. V usage is TRBV4-1 and J usage is TRBJ2-5; no definite D call. The CDR3 is 14 residues long. Germline CDR1 reads MGHRA; CDR2 reads YSYEKL. Trimming pared 4 bases from V and 4 bases from J, leaving 13 bases between.

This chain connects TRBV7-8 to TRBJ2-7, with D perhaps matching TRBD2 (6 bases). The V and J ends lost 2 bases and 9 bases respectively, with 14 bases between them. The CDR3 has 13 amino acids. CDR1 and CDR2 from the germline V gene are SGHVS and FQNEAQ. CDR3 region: CASSLFLLRGQYF. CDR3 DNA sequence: TGTGCCAGCAGCTTATTTCTTTTGCGGGGGCAGTACTTC.

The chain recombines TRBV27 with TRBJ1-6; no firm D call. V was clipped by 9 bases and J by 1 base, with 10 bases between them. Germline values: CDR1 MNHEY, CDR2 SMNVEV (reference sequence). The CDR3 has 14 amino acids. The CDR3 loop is CARGGQSYNSPLHF. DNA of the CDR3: TGTGCCAGGGGAGGTCAATCCTATAATTCACCCCTCCACTTT.